The clone carrying this T cell receptor beta chain was found a few times. A sort by CD45RO/CCR7/CD25/CD127/CD95/CD27 yielded CD4+ naive, central memory, regulatory and stem cell-like memory cells. The study reverse transcribed the entire isolated RNA, so it sequenced expressed TCRB transcripts. Repertoires were generated with immunoSEQ multiplex PCR, while TCRdb's copy carries only in-frame clones and drops some. The sample records nearly 350,000 clones, roughly 8% being singletons. The CDR3 spans 18 residues. The V gene end was trimmed by 0 bases and the J gene end by 4 bases; junction bases not matched to a gene: 12. The V gene's germline CDR1 is MNHNS and CDR2 SASEGT. This sample was included in a study of beta chain features in type 1 diabetes.

The sequence was collected from a woman under 30 in good health. The chain has TRBV6-1 and TRBJ2-5, with 9 bases fitting TRBD2. Sequenced sample: central memory CD4+ T cells from blood. The CDR3 DNA sequence: TGTGCCAGCAGTGAAGCCTTCGCGGGAGGGTTAAGGCGAGAGACCCAGTACTTC. This codes for CASSEAFAGGLRRETQYF.